Below, 18 T cell receptor beta chains from the same sample are listed, as sequenced in a study of cytomegalovirus exposure and HLA in healthy donors (dated by TCRdb to the late 2010s). The library was produced with the immunoSEQ multiplex PCR assay. For the multiplex PCR, a mixture combining 60 forward primers for TCR Vbeta segments and 13 reverse primers for TCR Jbeta segments was used. The table comes from immuneACCESS by way of TCRdb, which keeps in-frame sequences with V and J called. Part of the clones is missing from these tables; in studies checked, under half for an unresolved V gene and the rest for unknown reasons. The sample data list around 200,000 clones, and about three quarters of these were observed just once. The ten largest clones represent 1.5% to 2% of the sample. Sequences were obtained from PBMCs. The receptors shown here come from a man aged 18 to 29 in good health and CMV-seronegative.

This chain joins TRBV7-2 and TRBJ1-3; 9 bases align to TRBD1. The CDR3 contains 16 residues. J lost 2 bases, V lost 5 bases, and 7 bases had no gene match. Looked up from germline, CDR1 is SGHTA and CDR2 is FQGNSA. CDR3 nucleotides: TGTGCCAGCAGCATCTCCCGGACAGGGGCTGGAAACACCATATATTTT. Amino acids: CASSISRTGAGNTIYF.

This chain joins TRBV6-8 and TRBJ2-5, with D tentatively TRBD1 (5 bases). Germline assignment: CDR1 MNHGY and CDR2 SAAAGT. The CDR3 covers 14 residues. Trimming shortened V by 3 bases and J by 3 bases, and 11 bases separated the two germline ends. Here the CDR3 reads CASSYKGPKETQYF. In DNA, the CDR3 is TGTGCCAGCAGTTATAAGGGGCCGAAAGAGACCCAGTACTTC.

This rearrangement joins TRBV27 to TRBJ1-2, with 7 bases that match TRBD1. CDR1 MNHEY and CDR2 SMNVEV come from the germline V gene (reference sequence). CDR3 size: 14 residues. Trimming at V came to 6 bases and at J to 4 bases, leaving 8 bases not matched to a gene. CDR3 sequence reads: CASSLGQASYGYTF. CDR3 bases: TGTGCCAGCAGCCTAGGACAGGCGAGCTATGGCTACACCTTC.

This clone was detected only once. This chain uses TRBV30 with TRBJ2-7, with D possibly matching TRBD2 (5 bases). The V gene lost 6 bases and the J gene lost 3 bases, with 12 bases spanning the gap. There are 12 residues in the CDR3. From germline, CDR1 is GTSNPN and CDR2 SVGIG (reference sequence). CDR3 sequence: CACNEGVYEQYF. CDR3 in DNA: TGTGCCTGCAATGAGGGAGTCTACGAGCAGTACTTC.

This clone was seen once. The genes are TRBV10-3 and TRBJ1-1; a possible D gene is TRBD1 (5 bases). Looked up from germline, CDR1 is ENHRY and CDR2 is SYGVKD. CDR3 length equals 13 residues. V gave up 6 bases and J gave up 1 base, with 9 bases separating them. The CDR3 loop reads CAIRSTENTEAFF. As DNA, the CDR3 is TGTGCCATCAGATCGACAGAGAACACTGAAGCTTTCTTT.

V is TRBV30 and J is TRBJ2-1; TRBD2 matches 9 bases. Germline CDR1 GTSNPN, CDR2 SVGIG (reference sequence). Germline trimming cut 0 bases from V and 1 base from J; bases unmatched to any gene: 10. The CDR3 totals 18 residues. The CDR3 DNA reads TGTGCCTGGAGTGTTGGGGGTAGCGGGGGTCCTTCCTACAATGAGCAGTTCTTC. Translating gives CAWSVGGSGGPSYNEQFF.

In this sample, this clone turned up a few times. This chain links TRBV6-6 with TRBJ2-7; D might be TRBD2 (6 bases). The CDR3 spans 15 residues. Germline CDR1 MNHNY, CDR2 SVGAGI (reference sequence). Trimming shortened V by 0 bases and J by 6 bases, and 15 bases separated the two germline ends. DNA of the CDR3: TGTGCCAGCAGTTACTCCGACTTGGGGGGTTTCGAGCAGTACTTC. Amino acids: CASSYSDLGGFEQYF.

This chain uses TRBV15 with TRBJ1-6; D may be TRBD1 (6 bases). This CDR3 has 16 residues. The germline CDR1 and CDR2 sequences are LNHNV and YYDKDF (reference sequence). V shed 1 base and J shed 5 bases, with 12 bases lying between them. The CDR3 spells CATSRVPRTDNSPLHF. The CDR3, as DNA: TGTGCCACCAGCAGAGTCCCCCGGACAGATAATTCACCCCTCCACTTT.

The J gene is TRBJ2-2, the V gene TRBV5-6; 7 bases fit TRBD2. The CDR3 is made up of 17 amino acids. V lost 2 bases to trimming and J lost 4 bases; unmatched junction nucleotides: 11. Per germline, CDR1 SGHDT and CDR2 YYEEEE. The CDR3 loop is CASSLFAGEYGTGELFF. The CDR3 DNA reads as TGTGCCAGCAGCTTATTTGCGGGAGAATACGGCACCGGGGAGCTGTTTTTT. The full variable domain, its missing parts supplied by reference TRBV5-6 and TRBJ2-2, is DAGVTQSPTHLIKTRGQQVTLRCSPKSGHDTVSWYQQALGQGPQFIFQYYEEEERQRGNFPDRFSGHQFPNYSSELNVNALLLGDSALYLCASSLFAGEYGTGELFFGEGSRLTVL.

The chain has TRBV11-3 and TRBJ2-5; a weak D match, TRBD1 (6 bases). The CDR3 runs to 13 residues. Trimming removed 5 bases at V and 4 bases at J, with 11 bases between. The V gene's germline CDR1 is SGHNT and CDR2 YENEEA. The CDR3 region has the DNA TGTGCCAGCAGCATCGGGACATCAGAGACCCAGTACTTC. It yields the protein CASSIGTSETQYF.

This rearrangement joins TRBV27 to TRBJ1-3; a possible D gene is TRBD1 (6 bases). Germline loops: CDR1 MNHEY, CDR2 SMNVEV (reference sequence). The CDR3 sequence is 14 residues long. The V end lost 7 bases, the J end lost 2 bases, and 12 bases lay between the germline ends. The CDR3: CASTGGTTGNTIYF. In DNA, the CDR3 is TGTGCCAGCACCGGGGGGACAACTGGAAACACCATATATTTT.

This clone has only one observation. The chain carries TRBV6-5 and TRBJ2-1; D unresolved. Trimming removed 4 bases from V and 2 bases from J, with 12 bases in between. Germline-derived CDR1 and CDR2 are MNHEY and SVGAGI. The CDR3 loop spans 15 amino acids. The DNA of the CDR3 is TGTGCCAGCAGTTCCCCGAGTGTCCCCTACAATGAGCAGTTCTTC. Translated: CASSSPSVPYNEQFF.

This clone was counted a single time. The chain has TRBV4-3 and TRBJ1-1; D is perhaps TRBD1 (5 bases). The V gene lost 2 bases and the J gene lost 0 bases, with 10 bases spanning the gap. The CDR3 loop spans 15 amino acids. Germline loops: CDR1 LGHNA, CDR2 YSLEER. The DNA of the CDR3 is TGCGCCAGCAGCCAATCGGCAGGGCTGAACACTGAAGCTTTCTTT. This gives the protein CASSQSAGLNTEAFF.

The chain couples TRBV5-6 to TRBJ1-4, with a weak D call TRBD1 (6 bases). Germline V gives CDR1 SGHDT, CDR2 YYEEEE. Trimming removed 2 bases at V and 6 bases at J, with 11 bases between. The CDR3 contains 14 residues. The DNA of the CDR3 is TGTGCCAGCAGCTTCCAGGGGAGGGATGAAAAACTGTTTTTT. Residues: CASSFQGRDEKLFF.

The rearrangement uses TRBV27 and TRBJ2-7; 8 bases fit TRBD2. V shed 4 bases, J shed 3 bases, and the junction held 2 bases outside the gene matches. The CDR3 runs to 13 residues. The germline CDR1 and CDR2 sequences are MNHEY and SMNVEV (reference sequence). The CDR3 DNA sequence: TGTGCCAGCAGTTGGGGGACTAGCTACGAGCAGTACTTC. Its protein is CASSWGTSYEQYF.

This chain connects TRBV7-6 to TRBJ1-3, with D possibly TRBD1 on 5 matching bases. The CDR3 consists of 17 residues. V was cut by 0 bases and J by 4 bases, with 16 bases left in between. CDR1 is SGHVS and CDR2 is FNYEAQ in the germline V gene. The CDR3 reads CASSLARGAASGNTIYF. In nucleotides, the CDR3 is TGTGCCAGCAGCTTAGCTCGCGGGGCAGCCTCGGGAAACACCATATATTTT.

CDR3 protein: CASTLKPGLAVNYNEQFF. CDR3 DNA sequence: TGTGCCAGCACCCTGAAACCCGGACTAGCGGTTAACTACAATGAGCAGTTCTTC. The rearrangement joins TRBV11-1 to TRBJ2-1, with 10 bases matching TRBD2. Unmatched junction bases numbered 15, after V lost 7 bases and J lost 3 bases. The germline gives CDR1 SGHAT, CDR2 FQDESV (reference sequence). The CDR3 contains 18 residues.

The genes are TRBV5-4 and TRBJ1-2; 8 positions agree with TRBD1. The CDR3 extends over 16 amino acids. Germline-derived CDR1 and CDR2 are SGHNT and YYREEE (reference sequence). V dropped 3 bases and J dropped 0; count of bases not matched to a gene: 7. CDR3 amino acids: CASSSGGEEANYGYTF. The DNA of the CDR3 is TGTGCCAGCAGCTCAGGGGGCGAAGAGGCTAACTATGGCTACACCTTC.